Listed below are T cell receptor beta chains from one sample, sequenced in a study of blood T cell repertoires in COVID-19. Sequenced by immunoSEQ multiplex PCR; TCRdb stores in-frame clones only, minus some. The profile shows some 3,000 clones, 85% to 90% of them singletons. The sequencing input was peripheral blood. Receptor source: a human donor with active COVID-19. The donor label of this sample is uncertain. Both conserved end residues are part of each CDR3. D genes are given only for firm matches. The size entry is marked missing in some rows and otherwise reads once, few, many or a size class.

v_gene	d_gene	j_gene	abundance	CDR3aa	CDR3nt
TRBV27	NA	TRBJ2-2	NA	CASSSTVANTGELFF	TGTGCCAGCAGTTCGACAGTCGCGAACACCGGGGAGCTGTTTTTT
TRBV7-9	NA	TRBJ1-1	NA	CASKTDRVNTEAFF	TGTGCCAGCAAGACGGACAGAGTGAACACTGAAGCTTTCTTT
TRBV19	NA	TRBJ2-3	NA	CASSLGPSFGTDTQYF	TGTGCCAGTAGCCTCGGGCCTAGCTTCGGCACAGATACGCAGTATTTT
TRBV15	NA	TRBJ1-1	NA	CATSRASNTEAFF	TGTGCCACCAGCAGAGCGTCCAACACTGAAGCTTTCTTT
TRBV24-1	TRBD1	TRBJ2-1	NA	CATSDSLRRDRGPYNEQFF	TGTGCCACCAGTGACTCATTAAGGCGGGACAGGGGGCCGTACAATGAGCAGTTCTTC
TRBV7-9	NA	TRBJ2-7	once	CASSHRGRGIYEQYF	TGTGCCAGCAGCCACAGGGGCCGGGGGATCTACGAGCAGTACTTC
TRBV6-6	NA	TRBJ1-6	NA	CASSYQQFGSPLHF	TGTGCCAGCAGTTATCAGCAATTCGGGTCACCCCTCCACTTT
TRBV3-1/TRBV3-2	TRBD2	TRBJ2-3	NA	CASSQLAGGPDTQYF	TGTGCCAGCAGCCAACTAGCGGGGGGGCCAGATACGCAGTATTTT
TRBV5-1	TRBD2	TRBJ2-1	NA	CASSSRGAGAYNEQFF	TGCGCCAGCAGCTCCCGAGGAGCGGGGGCATACAATGAGCAGTTCTTC
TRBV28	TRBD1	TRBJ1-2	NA	CASRTGGIGGYTF	TGTGCCAGCAGAACAGGGGGGATCGGGGGCTACACCTTC
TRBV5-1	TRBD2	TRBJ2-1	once	CASRFAGDRNNEQFF	TGCGCCAGCAGATTCGCGGGAGACCGCAACAATGAGCAGTTCTTC
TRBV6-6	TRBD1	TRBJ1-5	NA	CASTTGTGGIQPQHF	TGTGCCAGCACCACCGGGACAGGGGGCATTCAGCCCCAGCATTTT
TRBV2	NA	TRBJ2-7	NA	CASSPATGNYEQYF	TGTGCCAGCAGTCCGGCCACAGGGAACTACGAGCAGTACTTC
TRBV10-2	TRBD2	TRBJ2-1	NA	CASRLAGGFGNEQFF	TGCGCCAGCAGATTAGCGGGAGGGTTCGGCAATGAGCAGTTCTTC
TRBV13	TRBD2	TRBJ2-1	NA	CASSSGLVRTEQFF	TGTGCCAGCAGCTCGGGACTAGTCCGGACTGAGCAGTTCTTC
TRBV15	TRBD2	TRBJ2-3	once	CATRAGGTDTQYF	TGTGCCACCAGGGCGGGGGGCACAGATACGCAGTATTTT
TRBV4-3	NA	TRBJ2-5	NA	CASSQGGAQAGTQYF	TGCGCCAGCAGCCAAGGCGGCGCCCAGGCGGGGACCCAGTACTTC
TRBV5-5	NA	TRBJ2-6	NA	CASSLAGSGANVLTF	TGTGCCAGCAGCTTGGCGGGGTCTGGGGCCAACGTCCTGACTTTC
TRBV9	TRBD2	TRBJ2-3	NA	CASSVGTSGIAGGDTQYF	TGTGCCAGCAGCGTAGGAACTAGCGGGATCGCTGGGGGAGATACGCAGTATTTT
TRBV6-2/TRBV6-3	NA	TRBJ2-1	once	CASSSDSGPSSYNEQFF	TGTGCCAGCAGTTCCGATAGCGGCCCAAGCTCCTACAATGAGCAGTTCTTC